Listed here are 23 T cell receptor beta chains from one sample, sequenced in a study of cytomegalovirus exposure and HLA in healthy donors. The PCR made use of 60 Vbeta and 13 Jbeta primers. Only in-frame clones appear in the TCRdb table, and some are missing; sequencing was by immunoSEQ multiplex PCR. The table includes roughly 100,000 clones, roughly two thirds detected once. Sequencing was carried out using PBMCs. The receptor set was obtained from a man aged 25-45 years in good health and CMV-seronegative.

The sample holds a few counts of this clone. The chain carries TRBV11-3 and TRBJ2-5; D is perhaps TRBD2 (5 bases). CDR3 size: 15 residues. Trimming took 1 base from V and 5 from J, leaving 14 bases between them. Germline CDR1 is SGHNT and CDR2 is YENEEA. The CDR3 region has the DNA TGTGCCAGCAGCTTAGTTTTCGGGGTTTTGGAGACCCAGTACTTC. This encodes CASSLVFGVLETQYF.

The rearrangement uses TRBV2 and TRBJ1-2; no firm D call. V lost 1 base and J 5 bases, leaving 14 bases between the germline ends. The CDR3 consists of 15 residues. Germline V gene sequence: CDR1 SNHLY, CDR2 FYNNEI. For the CDR3, the DNA is TGTGCCAGCAGTGAAGGGGGAACTGGACTTTATGGCTACACCTTC. Encoded protein: CASSEGGTGLYGYTF.

The chain is built from TRBV5-6 and TRBJ2-1, with TRBD1 matching 8 bases. The V and J ends lost 4 bases and 1 base, in that order; junction bases with no gene match: 10. Germline V CDR1 and CDR2: SGHDT, YYEEEE. This CDR3 has 17 residues. CDR3 protein: CASSLSWTGSSYNEQFF. The CDR3 bases are TGTGCCAGCAGCCTTAGCTGGACAGGGAGTTCCTACAATGAGCAGTTCTTC.

The chain joins TRBV7-9 to TRBJ2-1, with 10 bases matching TRBD2. Trimming removed 2 bases from V and 5 bases from J; junction bases left unmatched: 15. CDR1 and CDR2 (germline): SEHNR, FQNEAQ (reference sequence). The CDR3 length is 19 residues. The chain's CDR3 is CASSLRAYGASGRNNEQFF. CDR3 in DNA: TGTGCCAGCAGCTTAAGGGCCTACGGGGCTAGCGGGAGAAACAATGAGCAGTTCTTC.

The V and J genes are TRBV9 and TRBJ2-5; 9 positions match TRBD2. The DNA end lines up better with TRBJ2-7; the J call may be wrong. CDR1 is SGDLS and CDR2 is YYNGEE in the germline V gene. CDR3 length equals 15 residues. This CDR3 is CASSVGREGTYEQYF. DNA for the CDR3: TGTGCCAGCAGCGTAGGGCGGGAGGGCACCTACGAGCAGTACTTC.

The chain uses TRBV5-6 and TRBJ2-2, with a weak D call TRBD1 (6 bases). V dropped 0 bases and J dropped 5 bases, with 17 bases sitting between them. Germline lookup yields CDR1 SGHDT and CDR2 YYEEEE. The CDR3 length is 17 residues. The CDR3 spells CASSLGRNRARTGELFF. The CDR3, as DNA: TGTGCCAGCAGCTTGGGGAGAAACAGGGCTCGTACCGGGGAGCTGTTTTTT.

The V and J genes are TRBV7-2 and TRBJ2-4; weak D call: TRBD1 (6 bases). The CDR3 runs 14 residues. CDR1 is SGHTA, CDR2 FQGNSA, per germline. Trimming cost V 5 bases and J 5 bases, with 13 bases left between them. The CDR3 bases are TGTGCCAGCAGCCCACAGGGTCGGGAAAACATTCAGTACTTC. This sequence encodes CASSPQGRENIQYF.

This clone is a singleton in its sample. The chain combines TRBV25-1 with TRBJ2-5, with 10 positions matching TRBD2. The germline V gene has CDR1 MGHDK and CDR2 SYGVNS. V shed 8 bases and J 3 bases; nucleotides not matched to a gene: 0. There are 12 residues in the CDR3. The CDR3 loop reads CASGLAEETQYF. For the CDR3, the DNA is TGTGCCAGCGGACTAGCGGAAGAGACCCAGTACTTC.

V is TRBV5-1 and J is TRBJ1-6, with D possibly being TRBD1 (5 bases). The CDR3 length is 15 residues. Germline V gene lookup returns CDR1 SGHRS and CDR2 YFSETQ. V lost 4 bases and J lost 8, with 16 bases in between. The CDR3 here is CASSATALGDSPLHF. The DNA of the CDR3 is TGCGCCAGCAGCGCAACAGCCCTAGGGGATTCACCCCTCCACTTT.

V and J are TRBV9 and TRBJ1-6, with D possibly being TRBD1 (6 bases). In germline, CDR1 is SGDLS, CDR2 YYNGEE. This CDR3 region has 14 residues. Trimming stripped 4 bases from V and 10 bases from J, with 15 bases between. CDR3 loop: CASSSLTGRSPLHF. The CDR3 DNA follows: TGTGCCAGCAGCTCCCTCACAGGGCGGTCACCCCTCCACTTT. Variable domain in full (rest from reference TRBV9 and TRBJ1-6): DSGVTQTPKHLITATGQRVTLRCSPRSGDLSVYWYQQSLDQGLQFLIQYYNGEERAKGNILERFSAQQFPDLHSELNLSSLELGDSALYFCASSSLTGRSPLHFGNGTRLTVT.

The rearrangement uses TRBV9 and TRBJ1-3, with 8 bases aligning to TRBD1. V lost 3 bases and J lost 5; bases outside the gene matches: 7. This CDR3 has 15 amino acids. From germline, CDR1 is SGDLS and CDR2 YYNGEE. In nucleotides, the CDR3 is TGTGCCAGCAGCGGGGGAGGGGACAGGCGAAACACCATATATTTT. Protein product: CASSGGGDRRNTIYF.

The V gene is TRBV25-1, the J gene TRBJ1-1; the D gene is possibly TRBD1 (6 bases). V was cut by 3 bases and J by 5 bases, with 19 bases left in between. This CDR3 has 16 amino acids. The germline gives CDR1 MGHDK, CDR2 SYGVNS. CDR3 sequence: CASSDHAGAEGTEAFF. CDR3 in DNA: TGTGCCAGCAGTGATCATGCAGGGGCAGAGGGGACTGAAGCTTTCTTT.

J is TRBJ1-1 and V is TRBV11-2, with a weak D call TRBD1 (6 bases). CDR1 SGHAT and CDR2 FQNNGV come from the germline V gene. V shed 7 bases and J shed 1 base, with 10 bases lying between them. There are 13 residues in the CDR3. In DNA form, the CDR3 reads TGTGCCAGCACCTTGGACAGGAACACTGAAGCTTTCTTT. The encoded protein is CASTLDRNTEAFF.

This clone has a handful of counts. This chain links TRBV2 with TRBJ1-1; TRBD1 agrees at 9 bases. Germline V gene data show CDR1 as SNHLY and CDR2 as FYNNEI. CDR3 length: 15 amino acids. The V and J ends lost 8 bases and 1 base, in that order; junction bases with no gene match: 8. The CDR3 is CASLAMTGGNTEAFF. CDR3 in DNA: TGTGCCAGCCTAGCTATGACAGGGGGGAACACTGAAGCTTTCTTT.

The CDR3 here is CASSYIVFLGELFF. CDR3 nucleotides: TGTGCCAGCAGTTACATTGTGTTTCTCGGGGAGCTGTTTTTT. The chain combines TRBV6-5 with TRBJ2-2; D is ambiguous. This CDR3 has 14 amino acids. The V and J ends lost 2 bases and 7 bases respectively, with 11 bases between them. Germline V gene data show CDR1 as MNHEY and CDR2 as SVGAGI.

V gene TRBV5-4 combines with J gene TRBJ2-1; 11 positions agree with TRBD1. Germline V gives CDR1 SGHNT, CDR2 YYREEE (reference sequence). Trimming took 1 base from V and 5 from J; bases not matched to a gene: 5. CDR3 size: 16 residues. The CDR3 loop is CASSLPPGQGDNEQFF. In DNA form, the CDR3 reads TGTGCCAGCAGCTTGCCTCCGGGACAGGGGGACAATGAGCAGTTCTTC.

This chain connects TRBV6-1 to TRBJ2-2, with D possibly TRBD1 on 5 matching bases. The CDR3 extends over 16 amino acids. V was shortened by 0 bases and J by 5 bases, with 13 bases between the two germline ends. From germline, CDR1 is MNHNS and CDR2 SASEGT. The CDR3 coding sequence is TGTGCCAGCAGTGAAGCCAGGGTGCGGACGACCGGGGAGCTGTTTTTT. It codes for CASSEARVRTTGELFF.

The chain joins TRBV11-3 to TRBJ2-2; D might be TRBD1 (6 bases). This CDR3 contains 15 residues. V dropped 3 bases and J dropped 0 bases, with 8 bases sitting between them. Germline CDR1 and CDR2: SGHNT and YENEEA. Here the CDR3 reads CASSFQGTNTGELFF. DNA of the CDR3: TGTGCCAGCAGCTTCCAGGGGACGAACACCGGGGAGCTGTTTTTT.

The rearrangement joins TRBV28 to TRBJ1-1; weak D call: TRBD1 (5 bases). Germline loops: CDR1 MDHEN, CDR2 SYDVKM. The germline V and J ends were trimmed by 7 bases and 4 bases, with 19 bases remaining between them. The CDR3 length is 15 residues. The CDR3 loop reads CASTLGRGGSTEAFF. In DNA, the CDR3 is TGTGCCAGCACCCTAGGGAGGGGTGGGAGCACTGAAGCTTTCTTT.

The V gene is TRBV2, the J gene TRBJ1-1, with 8 bases that match TRBD1. Unmatched junction bases numbered 9, after V lost 6 bases and J lost 3 bases. The CDR3 contains 15 residues. Per germline, CDR1 SNHLY and CDR2 FYNNEI. The CDR3 protein is CASSPLGQAHTEAFF. DNA for the CDR3: TGTGCCAGCAGCCCACTGGGACAGGCCCACACTGAAGCTTTCTTT.

The chain uses TRBV5-4 and TRBJ2-3; TRBD2 agrees at 9 bases. The CDR3 extends over 19 amino acids. J lost 2 bases, V lost 3 bases, and 16 bases had no gene match. CDR1 is SGHNT, CDR2 YYREEE, per germline (reference sequence). The CDR3 protein is CASSYGGGRLAGLTDTQYF. The CDR3 coding sequence is TGTGCCAGCAGCTATGGCGGTGGGCGTCTAGCGGGACTCACAGATACGCAGTATTTT.

This clone showed up just once. The rearrangement uses TRBV5-1 and TRBJ1-4, with D perhaps TRBD1 (6 bases). CDR1 is SGHRS, CDR2 YFSETQ, per germline. CDR3 length: 15 residues. With 2 bases removed from V and 4 bases from J, the gap between germline ends came to 12 bases. The chain's CDR3 is CASSLQGVGNEKLFF. The CDR3 region has the DNA TGCGCCAGCAGCTTACAGGGAGTAGGTAATGAAAAACTGTTTTTT.

The chain has TRBV28 and TRBJ1-4; 9 nucleotides match TRBD1. V was clipped by 1 base and J by 6 bases; unmatched bases: 6. This CDR3 is 16 amino acids long. Germline CDR1 MDHEN, CDR2 SYDVKM. The CDR3 DNA sequence: TGTGCCAGCAGTTTATTTTGGGACAGGGAGGATGAAAAACTGTTTTTT. Residues: CASSLFWDREDEKLFF.